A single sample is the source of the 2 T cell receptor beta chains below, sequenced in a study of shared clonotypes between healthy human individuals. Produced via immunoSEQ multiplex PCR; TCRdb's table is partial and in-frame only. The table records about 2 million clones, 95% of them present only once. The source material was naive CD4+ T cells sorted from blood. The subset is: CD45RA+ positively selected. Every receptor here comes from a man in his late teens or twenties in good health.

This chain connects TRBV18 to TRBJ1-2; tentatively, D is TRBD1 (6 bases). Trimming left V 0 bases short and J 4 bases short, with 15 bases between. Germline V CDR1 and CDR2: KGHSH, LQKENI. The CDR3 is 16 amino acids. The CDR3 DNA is TGTGCCAGCTCACCACCGCAGGGGCGTTCCCTCTATGGCTACACCTTC. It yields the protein CASSPPQGRSLYGYTF.

CDR3 DNA: TGTGCCATCAATACAGGGACCTCCTACGAGCAGTACTTC. Protein product: CAINTGTSYEQYF. This chain connects TRBV10-3 to TRBJ2-7; perhaps TRBD1 as D (6 bases). Germline CDR1 ENHRY, CDR2 SYGVKD. The CDR3 length is 13 residues. V was cut by 7 bases and J by 0 bases, with 10 bases left in between.